This T cell receptor (beta chain) appears in the sequencing data of a study of cytomegalovirus exposure and HLA in healthy donors. The PCR ran on 60 Vbeta and 13 Jbeta primers. The protocol was immunoSEQ multiplex PCR, while the TCRdb copy is restricted to in-frame clones and leaves out a portion. Here the sample spans fewer than 60,000 clones, approximately 84% being singletons. There are 12 residues in the CDR3. Germline CDR1 SEHNR, CDR2 FQNEAQ (reference sequence). Between the trimmed V and J ends, which lost 5 bases and 2 bases, there was a span of 3 bases. The source is a middle-aged man in good health and CMV-seronegative. Sequencing was carried out using PBMCs. J is TRBJ1-4 and V is TRBV7-9, with D unclear. The chain's CDR3 is CASSPTNEKLFF. DNA of the CDR3: TGTGCCAGCAGCCCTACTAATGAAAAACTGTTTTTT.